The clone carrying this T cell receptor beta chain turned up a few times. Antigen specificity is unknown. TCRdb used MiXCR to reprocess the 5' RACE reads, holding one entry per CDR3 protein. The data show about 210,000 distinct CDR3 sequences, with about 27% seen just once and over 9.5% held by the top ten. This sample was taken from a study of T-cell memory formation after mild COVID-19. Overall study findings and caveats: CD8+ contracting clones occupied EMRA, while CD4+ ones occupied mainly CM and EM. Several responding clones turned up in pre-infection memory, indicating that cross-reactive memory may have taken part.

Germline CDR1 SGHDN, CDR2 FVKESK. The CDR3 consists of 16 residues. Trimming at V came to 4 bases and at J to 2 bases, leaving 5 bases not matched to a gene. The sequence was collected from an adult woman who had mild COVID-19 (a few samples of this study predate the infection). Cell type and time point are not known. The chain joins TRBV14 to TRBJ2-1; 10 bases agree with TRBD2. What was sequenced was PBMCs or a T cell subset sorted from them (not recorded which). The CDR3 sequence is CASSRAGGGPYNEQFF. CDR3 DNA sequence: TGTGCCAGCAGCCGAGCGGGAGGGGGCCCCTACAATGAGCAGTTCTTC.